Listed below are T cell receptor beta chains from one sample, sequenced in a study of radiotherapy plus CTLA-4 blockade in lung cancer. Clones were read by immunoSEQ multiplex PCR, and TCRdb kept only the in-frame ones, dropping some. The repertoire consists of about 51,000 clones, with 70% to 80% occurring once and the leading ten covering around 8.8%. The sample in question was peripheral blood, obtained from a patient treated with radiotherapy plus ipilimumab. The receptors stem from a human donor with non-small cell lung cancer who had a complete response to radiotherapy plus ipilimumab. Each CDR3 is given with its conserved first and last residue. The D gene is left open where the match is weak. Size is stated for part of the rows, as once, few or many counts, or as a class when the clone is expanded.

TRBD1	TRBV7-2	NA	TRBJ2-2	CASSGRQGNTGELFF	TGTGCCAGCAGCGGCCGACAGGGGAACACCGGGGAGCTGTTTTTT
TRBD1	TRBV7-2	NA	TRBJ2-6	CASSPGHRGSGANVLTF	TGTGCCAGCAGCCCTGGCCACAGGGGGTCTGGGGCCAACGTCCTGACTTTC
NA	TRBV5-1	NA	TRBJ2-3	CASSLGDSTDTQYF	TGCGCCAGCAGCTTAGGGGATAGCACAGATACGCAGTATTTT
NA	TRBV19	NA	TRBJ1-5	CASSIKHYSNQPQHF	TGTGCCAGTAGTATAAAGCATTATAGCAATCAGCCCCAGCATTTT
TRBD2	TRBV5-4	once	TRBJ2-7	CASSFQRGGSEQYF	TGTGCCAGCAGCTTCCAGCGGGGGGGCAGCGAGCAGTACTTC
NA	TRBV11-2	NA	TRBJ1-1	CASSLDLGQNTEAFF	TGTGCCAGCAGCTTAGATCTAGGACAGAACACTGAAGCTTTCTTT
TRBD1	TRBV7-6	NA	TRBJ2-2	CASGRGLNTGELFF	TGTGCCAGCGGCAGGGGGCTTAACACCGGGGAGCTGTTTTTT
NA	TRBV2	NA	TRBJ1-5	CASSEARSNQPQHF	TGTGCCAGCAGTGAAGCGCGGAGCAATCAGCCCCAGCATTTT
NA	TRBV15	NA	TRBJ1-2	CATSRGLYGYTF	TGTGCCACCAGCAGAGGGCTGTATGGCTACACCTTC
NA	TRBV6-1	NA	TRBJ2-7	CASSEAAGYEQYF	TGTGCCAGCAGTGAAGCTGCCGGCTACGAGCAGTACTTC
TRBD2	TRBV7-2	NA	TRBJ2-3	CASSSGLAGGGTDTQYF	TGTGCCAGCAGCTCGGGACTAGCGGGGGGAGGGACAGATACGCAGTATTTT
NA	TRBV9	NA	TRBJ2-3	CASSRDSSASTDTQYF	TGTGCCAGCAGCCGGGACTCGTCTGCAAGCACAGATACGCAGTATTTT
TRBD1	TRBV27	NA	TRBJ1-2	CASSPQTGGTYGYTF	TGTGCCAGCAGTCCCCAGACAGGGGGAACCTATGGCTACACCTTC
NA	TRBV4-3	NA	TRBJ2-1	CASSQDRASATYNEQFF	TGCGCCAGCAGCCAAGATCGGGCTAGCGCCACCTACAATGAGCAGTTCTTC
NA	TRBV5-3	few	TRBJ2-2	CARSLLGARQGNTGELFF	TGTGCCAGAAGCTTATTGGGGGCCCGCCAGGGGAACACCGGGGAGCTGTTTTTT
NA	TRBV6-1	NA	TRBJ1-2	CASSEVGARNVNYGYTF	TGTGCCAGCAGTGAAGTGGGGGCCAGGAATGTTAACTATGGCTACACCTTC
NA	TRBV29-1	NA	TRBJ1-4	CSASHPRANEKLFF	TGCAGCGCCTCCCACCCGAGGGCTAATGAAAAACTGTTTTTT
TRBD1	TRBV27	once	TRBJ2-2	CASNNRQGVRELFF	TGTGCCAGCAACAACAGACAGGGGGTCAGGGAGCTGTTTTTT
NA	TRBV19	NA	TRBJ2-2	CASSISSPGELFF	TGTGCCAGTAGTATCTCTAGCCCCGGGGAGCTGTTTTTT
TRBD1	TRBV27	NA	TRBJ2-7	CASKGQGSFSYEQYF	TGTGCCAGCAAGGGACAGGGCTCTTTTTCCTACGAGCAGTACTTC
NA	TRBV25-1	NA	TRBJ2-6	CASSEVARSGANVLTF	TGTGCCAGCAGTGAAGTAGCACGATCTGGGGCCAACGTCCTGACTTTC
NA	TRBV5-4	once	TRBJ1-1	CASSGQMNTEAFF	TGTGCCAGCAGCGGACAAATGAACACTGAAGCTTTCTTT
NA	TRBV7-2	NA	TRBJ2-3	CASSYDSGTDTQYF	TGTGCCAGCAGTTACGATAGCGGCACAGATACGCAGTATTTT
TRBD1	TRBV5-1	NA	TRBJ2-5	CASSRDRVRFQETQYF	TGCGCCAGCAGCCGGGACAGGGTCAGATTCCAAGAGACCCAGTACTTC
TRBD2	TRBV7-9	NA	TRBJ2-2	CASSSSGRARTGELFF	TGTGCCAGCAGCTCTAGCGGGAGGGCCAGGACCGGGGAGCTGTTTTTT
TRBD1	TRBV19	NA	TRBJ2-1	CASSLYRGISYNEQFF	TGTGCCAGTAGTCTTTACAGGGGGATCTCCTACAATGAGCAGTTCTTC
TRBD1	TRBV4-1	few	TRBJ1-1	CASSQPGTGGSGAFF	TGCGCCAGCAGCCAACCAGGGACAGGGGGTAGTGGTGCTTTCTTT
NA	TRBV5-1	NA	TRBJ1-2	CASSMDPGEGYTF	TGCGCCAGCAGCATGGATCCCGGTGAGGGCTACACCTTC
NA	TRBV6-5	NA	TRBJ1-2	CASSYSRQIYGYTF	TGTGCCAGCAGTTACTCGAGGCAGATCTATGGCTACACCTTC
TRBD1	TRBV29-1	NA	TRBJ1-2	CSLRTGLGYTF	TGCAGCCTCAGGACAGGGTTAGGCTACACCTTC
NA	TRBV5-4	NA	TRBJ2-7	CASSLGRQVYEQYF	TGTGCCAGCAGCTTGGGGAGACAGGTCTACGAGCAGTACTTC
NA	TRBV30	NA	TRBJ2-2	CAWSNTVEAGELFF	TGTGCCTGGAGCAATACGGTTGAGGCCGGGGAGCTGTTTTTT
NA	TRBV4-3	NA	TRBJ2-4	CASSQDRGATEAKNIQYF	TGCGCCAGCAGCCAAGATAGGGGCGCGACGGAAGCCAAAAACATTCAGTACTTC
NA	TRBV5-1	NA	TRBJ2-5	CASSFSGTSETQYF	TGCGCCAGCAGCTTTTCGGGGACATCCGAGACCCAGTACTTC
NA	TRBV4-3	few	TRBJ1-1	CASSLSIIVGHMNTEAFF	TGCGCCAGCAGCCTGAGCATAATAGTGGGACACATGAACACTGAAGCTTTCTTT
TRBD2	TRBV5-6	NA	TRBJ2-1	CASGPWREVDYNEQFF	TGTGCCAGCGGGCCCTGGCGGGAGGTAGACTACAATGAGCAGTTCTTC
TRBD1	TRBV27	NA	TRBJ1-6	CASSLSRGLNSPLHF	TGTGCCAGCAGTTTAAGCAGGGGGCTGAATTCACCCCTCCACTTT
TRBD1	TRBV5-1	NA	TRBJ1-3	CASSFAQGGNTIYF	TGCGCCAGCAGCTTCGCACAGGGGGGAAACACCATATATTTT
NA	TRBV5-1	NA	TRBJ2-1	CASSLDGPSSYNEQFF	TGCGCCAGCAGCCTGGATGGCCCTAGCTCCTACAATGAGCAGTTCTTC
TRBD2	TRBV29-1	NA	TRBJ2-1	CSVGATSVNEQFF	TGCAGCGTTGGCGCGACTAGCGTGAATGAGCAGTTCTTC
TRBD1	TRBV5-4	NA	TRBJ1-2	CASTPGTGGEYTF	TGTGCCAGTACCCCCGGGACAGGGGGGGAATACACCTTC
TRBD1	TRBV7-2	NA	TRBJ1-6	CASSLTGQGGSPLHF	TGTGCCAGCAGCTTAACGGGACAGGGGGGATCACCCCTCCACTTT
NA	TRBV13	NA	TRBJ2-2	CASLERVKNTGELFF	TGTGCCAGCCTGGAGAGGGTGAAAAACACCGGGGAGCTGTTTTTT
NA	TRBV30	NA	TRBJ1-6	CAWSRTLSTWQNSPLHF	TGTGCCTGGAGTAGGACTCTTTCTACGTGGCAGAATTCACCCCTCCACTTT
NA	TRBV15	NA	TRBJ2-7	CATSRGRLKSYEQYF	TGTGCCACCAGCAGAGGTCGCCTAAAATCCTACGAGCAGTACTTC
TRBD2	TRBV15	NA	TRBJ2-1	CATSQREGHNEQFF	TGTGCCACCAGTCAGCGGGAGGGCCATAATGAGCAGTTCTTC
TRBD1	TRBV14	NA	TRBJ1-3	CASSQLLDRANTIYF	TGTGCCAGCAGCCAGCTCCTGGACAGGGCAAACACCATATATTTT
TRBD2	TRBV27	NA	TRBJ2-1	CASSHRLASNEQFF	TGTGCCAGCAGTCATCGACTAGCCTCAAATGAGCAGTTCTTC
TRBD1	TRBV27	once	TRBJ1-1	CASSLSWDRMNTEAFF	TGTGCCAGCAGTTTATCGTGGGACAGGATGAACACTGAAGCTTTCTTT
TRBD1	TRBV6-5	NA	TRBJ2-7	CASSTGTAYEQYF	TGTGCCAGCTCGACCGGGACAGCCTACGAGCAGTACTTC
TRBD1	TRBV12-5	NA	TRBJ2-6	CASAATGSGANVLTF	TGTGCTAGTGCCGCGACAGGGTCCGGGGCCAACGTCCTGACTTTC
NA	TRBV19	once	TRBJ2-3	CASKPRRGPTDTQYF	TGTGCCAGCAAGCCCCGCAGGGGACCCACAGATACGCAGTATTTT
TRBD1	TRBV6-1	NA	TRBJ1-5	CASNWDRRNNQPQHF	TGTGCCAGCAACTGGGACAGGAGAAACAATCAGCCCCAGCATTTT
NA	TRBV11-2	NA	TRBJ2-1	CASSLDSSSYNEQFF	TGTGCCAGCAGCCTGGACAGCAGCTCCTACAATGAGCAGTTCTTC
TRBD2	TRBV9	NA	TRBJ2-1	CASSVAGRAAYNEQFF	TGTGCCAGCAGCGTAGCCGGGAGGGCGGCCTACAATGAGCAGTTCTTC
NA	TRBV30	NA	TRBJ1-2	CAWSEEVVGGGYTF	TGTGCCTGGAGTGAGGAGGTAGTGGGAGGGGGCTACACCTTC
NA	TRBV5-4	NA	TRBJ2-2	CASSTEQGAARGGSGELFF	TGTGCCAGCAGCACCGAACAGGGGGCGGCGCGGGGGGGTTCCGGGGAGCTGTTTTTT
NA	TRBV18	few	TRBJ1-3	CASSIDRISGNTIYF	TGTGCCAGCTCAATTGACAGGATCTCTGGAAACACCATATATTTT
NA	TRBV11-2	NA	TRBJ2-5	CASSLGTPRETQYF	TGTGCCAGCAGCTTAGGGACTCCCCGGGAGACCCAGTACTTC